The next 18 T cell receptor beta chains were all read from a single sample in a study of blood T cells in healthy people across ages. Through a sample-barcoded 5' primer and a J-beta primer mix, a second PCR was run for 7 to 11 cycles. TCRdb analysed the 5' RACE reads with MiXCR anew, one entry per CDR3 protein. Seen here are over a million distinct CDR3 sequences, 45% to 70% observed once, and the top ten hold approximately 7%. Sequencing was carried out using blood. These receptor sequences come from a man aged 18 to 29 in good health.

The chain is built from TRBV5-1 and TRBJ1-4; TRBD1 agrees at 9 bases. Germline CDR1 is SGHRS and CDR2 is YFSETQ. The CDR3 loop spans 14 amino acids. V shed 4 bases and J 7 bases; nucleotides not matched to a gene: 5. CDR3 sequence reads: CASSPGTGIEKLFF. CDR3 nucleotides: TGCGCCAGCAGCCCCGGGACAGGGATTGAAAAACTGTTTTTT.

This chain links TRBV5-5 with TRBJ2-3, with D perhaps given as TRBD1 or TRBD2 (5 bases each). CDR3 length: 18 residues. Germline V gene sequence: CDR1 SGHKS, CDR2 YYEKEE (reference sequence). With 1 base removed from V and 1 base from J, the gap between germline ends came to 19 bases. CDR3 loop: CASSLKAGMGDGTDTQYF. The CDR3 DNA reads TGTGCCAGCAGCTTGAAGGCAGGGATGGGGGATGGCACAGATACGCAGTATTTT.

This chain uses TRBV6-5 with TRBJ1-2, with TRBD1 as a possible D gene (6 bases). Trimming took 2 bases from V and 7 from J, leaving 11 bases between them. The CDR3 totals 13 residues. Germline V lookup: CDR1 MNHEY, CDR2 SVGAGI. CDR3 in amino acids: CASSYPQGSGYTF. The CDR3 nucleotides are TGTGCCAGCAGTTACCCACAGGGATCTGGCTACACCTTC.

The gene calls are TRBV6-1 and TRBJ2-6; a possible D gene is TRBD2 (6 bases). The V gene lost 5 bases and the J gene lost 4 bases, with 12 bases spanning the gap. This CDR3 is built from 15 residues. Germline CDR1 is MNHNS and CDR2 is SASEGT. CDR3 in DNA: TGTGCCAGCAGTTGGAGGGGTGTCGGGGCCAACGTCCTGACTTTC. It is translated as CASSWRGVGANVLTF.

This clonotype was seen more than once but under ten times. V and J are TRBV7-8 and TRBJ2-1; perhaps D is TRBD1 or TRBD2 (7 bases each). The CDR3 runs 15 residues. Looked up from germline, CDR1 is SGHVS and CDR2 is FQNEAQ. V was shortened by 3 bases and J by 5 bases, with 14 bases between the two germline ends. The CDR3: CASSLRGLADNEQFF. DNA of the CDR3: TGTGCCAGCAGCTTGAGGGGGCTAGCGGACAATGAGCAGTTCTTC.

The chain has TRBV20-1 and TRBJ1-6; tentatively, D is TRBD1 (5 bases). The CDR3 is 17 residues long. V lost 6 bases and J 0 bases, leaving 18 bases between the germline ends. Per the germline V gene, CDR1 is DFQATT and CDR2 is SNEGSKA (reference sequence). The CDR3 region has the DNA TGCAGTGCAGACAACCGGGGGACGGGCTCCTATAATTCACCCCTCCACTTT. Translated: CSADNRGTGSYNSPLHF.

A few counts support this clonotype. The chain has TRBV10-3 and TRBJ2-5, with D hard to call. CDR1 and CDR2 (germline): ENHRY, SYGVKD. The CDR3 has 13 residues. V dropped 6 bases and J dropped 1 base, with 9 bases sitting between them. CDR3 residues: CAIRTEIQETQYF. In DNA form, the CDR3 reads TGTGCCATCAGAACAGAGATCCAAGAGACCCAGTACTTC.

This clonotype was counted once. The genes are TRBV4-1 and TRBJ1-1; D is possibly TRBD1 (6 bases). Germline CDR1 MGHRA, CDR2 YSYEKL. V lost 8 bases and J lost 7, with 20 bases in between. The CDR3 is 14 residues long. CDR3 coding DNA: TGCGCCAGCCGCCCCCCAGGGGTCCGCATTGAAGCTTTCTTT. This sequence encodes CASRPPGVRIEAFF.

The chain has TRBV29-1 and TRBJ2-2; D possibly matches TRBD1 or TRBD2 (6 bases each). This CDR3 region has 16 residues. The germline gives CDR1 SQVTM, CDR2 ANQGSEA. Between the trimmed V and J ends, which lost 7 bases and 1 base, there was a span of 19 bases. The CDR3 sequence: CSAFLRGQGNTGELFF. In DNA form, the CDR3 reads TGCAGCGCTTTTCTTCGGGGGCAAGGGAACACCGGGGAGCTGTTTTTT.

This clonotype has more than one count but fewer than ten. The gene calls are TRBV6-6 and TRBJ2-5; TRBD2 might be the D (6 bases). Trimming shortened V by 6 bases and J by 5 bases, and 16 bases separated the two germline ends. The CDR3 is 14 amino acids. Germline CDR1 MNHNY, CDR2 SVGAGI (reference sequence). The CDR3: CASSQTSFLETQYF. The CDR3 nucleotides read TGTGCCAGCAGCCAGACTAGTTTTCTGGAGACCCAGTACTTC.

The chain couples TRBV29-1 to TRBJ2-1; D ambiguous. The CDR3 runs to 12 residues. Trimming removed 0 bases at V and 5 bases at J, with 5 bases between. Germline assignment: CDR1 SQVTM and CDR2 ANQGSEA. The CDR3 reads CSVEDLNNEQFF. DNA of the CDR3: TGCAGCGTTGAAGATCTGAACAATGAGCAGTTCTTC.

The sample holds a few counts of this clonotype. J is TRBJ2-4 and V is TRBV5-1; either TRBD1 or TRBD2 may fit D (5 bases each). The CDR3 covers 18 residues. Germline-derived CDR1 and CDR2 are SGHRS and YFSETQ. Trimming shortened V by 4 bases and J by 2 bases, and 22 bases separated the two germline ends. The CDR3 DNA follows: TGCGCCAGCAGCCGTACAGGAGGTGAAATCCTTACCAAAAACATTCAGTACTTC. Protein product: CASSRTGGEILTKNIQYF.

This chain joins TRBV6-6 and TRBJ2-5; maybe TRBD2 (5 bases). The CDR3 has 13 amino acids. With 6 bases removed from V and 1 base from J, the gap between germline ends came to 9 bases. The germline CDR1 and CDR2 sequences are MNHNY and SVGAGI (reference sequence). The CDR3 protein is CASSRLIQETQYF. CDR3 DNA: TGTGCCAGCAGCCGACTAATCCAAGAGACCCAGTACTTC.

The CDR3 loop is CASMASPTYEQYF. The CDR3 coding sequence is TGTGCCAGCATGGCCAGCCCGACCTACGAGCAGTACTTC. The V gene is TRBV28, the J gene TRBJ2-7; D call uncertain. This CDR3 has 13 amino acids. V gave up 7 bases and J gave up 2 bases, with 12 bases separating them. The germline V gene has CDR1 MDHEN and CDR2 SYDVKM.

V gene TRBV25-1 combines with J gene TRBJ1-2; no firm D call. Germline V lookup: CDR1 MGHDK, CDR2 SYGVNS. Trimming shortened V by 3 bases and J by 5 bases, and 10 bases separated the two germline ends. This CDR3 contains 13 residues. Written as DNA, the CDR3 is TGTGCCAGCAGTGACTTCTTTCCATATGGCTACACCTTC. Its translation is CASSDFFPYGYTF.

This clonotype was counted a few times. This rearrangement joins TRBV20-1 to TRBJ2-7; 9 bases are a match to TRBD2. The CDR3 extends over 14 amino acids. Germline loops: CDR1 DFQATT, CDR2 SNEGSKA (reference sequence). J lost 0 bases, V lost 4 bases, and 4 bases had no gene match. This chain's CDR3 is CSATGTSRSYEQYF. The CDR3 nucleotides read TGCAGTGCTACCGGGACTAGCCGCTCCTACGAGCAGTACTTC.

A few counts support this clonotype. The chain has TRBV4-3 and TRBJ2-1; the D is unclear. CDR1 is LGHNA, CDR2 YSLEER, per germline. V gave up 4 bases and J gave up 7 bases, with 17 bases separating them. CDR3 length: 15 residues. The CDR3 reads CASSPTTSSNNEQFF. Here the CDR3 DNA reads TGCGCCAGCAGCCCTACTACAAGCTCGAATAATGAGCAGTTCTTC.

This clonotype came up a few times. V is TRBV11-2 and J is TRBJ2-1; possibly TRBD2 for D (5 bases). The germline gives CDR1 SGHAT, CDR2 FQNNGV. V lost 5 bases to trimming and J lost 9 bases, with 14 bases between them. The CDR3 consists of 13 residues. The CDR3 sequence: CASSLLTGSEQFF. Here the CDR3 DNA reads TGTGCCAGCAGCCTCCTCACGGGATCTGAGCAGTTCTTC. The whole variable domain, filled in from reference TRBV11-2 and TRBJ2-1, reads EAGVAQSPRYKIIEKRQSVAFWCNPISGHATLYWYQQILGQGPKLLIQFQNNGVVDDSQLPKDRFSAERLKGVDSTLKIQPAKLEDSAVYLCASSLLTGSEQFFGPGTRLTVL.